Listed below are T cell receptor beta chains from one sample, sequenced in a study of blood T cell repertoires in COVID-19. Assay used: immunoSEQ multiplex PCR; TCRdb lists only in-frame clones, some missing. The table shows 270,000 or so clones, with around 90% occurring only once. Sequenced material: PBMCs or T cells enriched from blood (not recorded which). The receptor set was obtained from a woman aged 40 to 49 with acute COVID-19. Both conserved end residues are part of each CDR3. A D gene is named only where the DNA matches it firmly. Not every row has a clone size; where given, it reads once, few, many or a size class.

J gene: TRBJ2-3; V gene: TRBV7-3; D gene: NA; clone size: NA; CDR3 DNA: TGTGCCAGCAGCTCCACAGGGAGCACAGATACGCAGTATTTT; CDR3 protein: CASSSTGSTDTQYF
J gene: TRBJ1-1; V gene: TRBV2; D gene: NA; clone size: NA; CDR3 DNA: TGTGCCAGCAGTGAGGGGGACTCAAGTGAAGCTTTCTTT; CDR3 protein: CASSEGDSSEAFF
J gene: TRBJ2-5; V gene: TRBV3-1/TRBV3-2; D gene: TRBD2; clone size: NA; CDR3 DNA: TGTGCCAGCAGCCATTCGCTAGCGGGGGGGCAAGAGACCCAGTACTTC; CDR3 protein: CASSHSLAGGQETQYF
J gene: TRBJ2-5; V gene: TRBV15; D gene: TRBD2; clone size: NA; CDR3 DNA: TGTGCCACCAGCAGAGATAATAGCGGGAGGGCGACGCGGACCCAGTACTTC; CDR3 protein: CATSRDNSGRATRTQYF
J gene: TRBJ2-7; V gene: TRBV29-1; D gene: TRBD1; clone size: NA; CDR3 DNA: TGCAGCGCTGGGACAGGGGGCTACGAGCAGTACTTC; CDR3 protein: CSAGTGGYEQYF
J gene: TRBJ2-1; V gene: TRBV7-2; D gene: TRBD2; clone size: NA; CDR3 DNA: TGTGCCAGCAGCAGGAGCGGGACTAGCGGGAGTAGTGAGCAGTTCTTC; CDR3 protein: CASSRSGTSGSSEQFF
J gene: TRBJ1-3; V gene: TRBV30; D gene: TRBD1; clone size: NA; CDR3 DNA: TGTGCCTGGAGTGGAGGGACAGGAGCTGGAAACACCATATATTTT; CDR3 protein: CAWSGGTGAGNTIYF
J gene: TRBJ2-5; V gene: TRBV11-2; D gene: NA; clone size: NA; CDR3 DNA: TGTGCCAGCAGCTTACCGTCGGAGACCCAGTACTTC; CDR3 protein: CASSLPSETQYF
J gene: TRBJ1-4; V gene: TRBV7-6; D gene: NA; clone size: NA; CDR3 DNA: TGTGCCAGCAGCTTAGGGGGAGGGAATGAAAAACTGTTTTTT; CDR3 protein: CASSLGGGNEKLFF
J gene: TRBJ2-3; V gene: TRBV9; D gene: TRBD2; clone size: NA; CDR3 DNA: TGTGCCAGCAGCGTACCTGCGGGGGGGGATACGCAGTATTTT; CDR3 protein: CASSVPAGGDTQYF
J gene: TRBJ2-1; V gene: TRBV24-1; D gene: TRBD1; clone size: once; CDR3 DNA: TGTGCCACCAGAGGGACAGGGGGCTACAATGAGCAGTTCTTC; CDR3 protein: CATRGTGGYNEQFF
J gene: TRBJ2-7; V gene: TRBV27; D gene: TRBD1; clone size: NA; CDR3 DNA: TGTGCCAGCAGTTTATCGTGGCAGGGGGCCACCTACGAGCAGTACTTC; CDR3 protein: CASSLSWQGATYEQYF
J gene: TRBJ2-1; V gene: TRBV9; D gene: TRBD2; clone size: NA; CDR3 DNA: TGTGCCAGCGAACCTTTAGCGGGCGACTACAATGAGCAGTTCTTC; CDR3 protein: CASEPLAGDYNEQFF
J gene: TRBJ1-1; V gene: TRBV6-5; D gene: NA; clone size: NA; CDR3 DNA: TGTGCCAGCAGGGCGAACAGGTCCCCTGAAGCTTTCTTT; CDR3 protein: CASRANRSPEAFF
J gene: TRBJ1-2; V gene: TRBV19; D gene: TRBD1; clone size: NA; CDR3 DNA: TGTGCCAGTACTTCAGACAGGGTTGGCTACACCTTC; CDR3 protein: CASTSDRVGYTF
J gene: TRBJ2-3; V gene: TRBV2; D gene: TRBD2; clone size: NA; CDR3 DNA: TGTGCCAGCAGTGTACTGCGGGGGGGTTCAGATACGCAGTATTTT; CDR3 protein: CASSVLRGGSDTQYF
J gene: TRBJ1-6; V gene: TRBV19; D gene: NA; clone size: NA; CDR3 DNA: TGTGCCAGTATGTCGGCAGGGAATGGTTCACCCCTCCACTTT; CDR3 protein: CASMSAGNGSPLHF
J gene: TRBJ1-1; V gene: TRBV15; D gene: NA; clone size: NA; CDR3 DNA: TGTGCCACCGGGGCGGATATGAACACTGAAGCTTTCTTT; CDR3 protein: CATGADMNTEAFF
J gene: TRBJ1-1; V gene: TRBV6-5; D gene: NA; clone size: few; CDR3 DNA: TGTGCCAGCAGTAACTCCGCGGGAATCGGTGAAGCTTTCTTT; CDR3 protein: CASSNSAGIGEAFF
J gene: TRBJ2-3; V gene: TRBV7-3; D gene: NA; clone size: NA; CDR3 DNA: TGTGCCAGCAGCTTAAATAGGGGCGCCGATACGCAGTATTTT; CDR3 protein: CASSLNRGADTQYF
J gene: TRBJ2-1; V gene: TRBV4-1; D gene: NA; clone size: few; CDR3 DNA: TGCGCCAGCAGCCCATTCAAGGGGTCGGCGTCGGATGAGCAGTTCTTC; CDR3 protein: CASSPFKGSASDEQFF
J gene: TRBJ2-2; V gene: TRBV21-1; D gene: NA; clone size: NA; CDR3 DNA: TGTGCCAGCAGCAAAGCGCAGGGCGTACTCACCGGGGAGCTGTTTTTT; CDR3 protein: CASSKAQGVLTGELFF
J gene: TRBJ2-7; V gene: TRBV13; D gene: NA; clone size: NA; CDR3 DNA: TGTGCCAGCAGCTTAGGCCTTTTGGAGCAGTACTTC; CDR3 protein: CASSLGLLEQYF
J gene: TRBJ2-3; V gene: TRBV11-2; D gene: TRBD1; clone size: NA; CDR3 DNA: TGTGCCAGCAGCTCTAACAGGGGGCGACTCACAGATACGCAGTATTTT; CDR3 protein: CASSSNRGRLTDTQYF
J gene: TRBJ2-5; V gene: TRBV5-4; D gene: NA; clone size: NA; CDR3 DNA: TGTGCCAGCAGCTTGGTGGGGGGAAGTTATGAGACCCAGTACTTC; CDR3 protein: CASSLVGGSYETQYF
J gene: TRBJ2-3; V gene: TRBV5-1; D gene: NA; clone size: NA; CDR3 DNA: TGCGCCAGCAGTTCTCTCACAGATACGCAGTATTTT; CDR3 protein: CASSSLTDTQYF
J gene: TRBJ1-2; V gene: TRBV19; D gene: NA; clone size: once; CDR3 DNA: TGTGCCAGTACCCTGTACCCTGTAACAGGGATTGGCGGCTACACCTTC; CDR3 protein: CASTLYPVTGIGGYTF
J gene: TRBJ2-7; V gene: TRBV5-1; D gene: TRBD1; clone size: NA; CDR3 DNA: TGCGCCAGCAGCTCTTCCAGGGGGCCCAACCTCTACGAGCAGTACTTC; CDR3 protein: CASSSSRGPNLYEQYF
J gene: TRBJ2-7; V gene: TRBV14; D gene: NA; clone size: NA; CDR3 DNA: TGTGCCAGCAGCCAAGAAGGAGGGAGGCTAACCTACGAGCAGTACTTC; CDR3 protein: CASSQEGGRLTYEQYF
J gene: TRBJ1-2; V gene: TRBV19; D gene: TRBD1; clone size: NA; CDR3 DNA: TGTGCCAGTAGTAGTCCTGGACAGGGACCATATGGCTACACCTTC; CDR3 protein: CASSSPGQGPYGYTF
J gene: TRBJ1-3; V gene: TRBV19; D gene: NA; clone size: NA; CDR3 DNA: TGTGCCAGTAGTGTCCACAGTGCTGGAAACACCATATATTTT; CDR3 protein: CASSVHSAGNTIYF
J gene: TRBJ2-7; V gene: TRBV5-4; D gene: TRBD2; clone size: NA; CDR3 DNA: TGTGCCAGCAGCTTGGGGGGTGGTGCGGGAGTGTTCGGGGAGCAGTACTTC; CDR3 protein: CASSLGGGAGVFGEQYF
J gene: TRBJ1-1; V gene: TRBV7-9; D gene: TRBD1; clone size: NA; CDR3 DNA: TGTGCCAGCAGCTTAGAGGGGGGACAGGTCGGTGGGGCTTTCTTT; CDR3 protein: CASSLEGGQVGGAFF
J gene: TRBJ2-1; V gene: TRBV29-1; D gene: TRBD2; clone size: NA; CDR3 DNA: TGCAGCGTCCGTAGCGGGGGGAGTTTCAATGAGCAGTTCTTC; CDR3 protein: CSVRSGGSFNEQFF
J gene: TRBJ2-7; V gene: TRBV27; D gene: NA; clone size: NA; CDR3 DNA: TGTGCCATAACGGCGGGGGCGTACGAGCAGTACTTC; CDR3 protein: CAITAGAYEQYF
J gene: TRBJ2-3; V gene: TRBV2; D gene: NA; clone size: NA; CDR3 DNA: TGTGCCAGCAGTGCGGGCACAGATACGCAGTATTTT; CDR3 protein: CASSAGTDTQYF
J gene: TRBJ2-5; V gene: TRBV24-1; D gene: NA; clone size: NA; CDR3 DNA: TGTGCCACCAGTGATTTGAGGGCAGGGAAGGAGACCCAGTACTTC; CDR3 protein: CATSDLRAGKETQYF
J gene: TRBJ2-7; V gene: TRBV6-1; D gene: TRBD2; clone size: NA; CDR3 DNA: TGTGCCAGCAGTGGGTTTCCGGGACTAGCGGGGGCTACCTACGAGCAGTACTTC; CDR3 protein: CASSGFPGLAGATYEQYF
J gene: TRBJ2-5; V gene: TRBV11-2; D gene: TRBD2; clone size: NA; CDR3 DNA: TGTGCCAGCAGCTCCACTATCGGACTAGCGGGGAGACAAGAGACCCAGTACTTC; CDR3 protein: CASSSTIGLAGRQETQYF
J gene: TRBJ1-2; V gene: TRBV6-2/TRBV6-3; D gene: TRBD1; clone size: NA; CDR3 DNA: TGTGCCAGCAGTTATCCCGCCGGGACAGCCTCCGGCTATGGCTACACCTTC; CDR3 protein: CASSYPAGTASGYGYTF
J gene: TRBJ1-5; V gene: TRBV28; D gene: TRBD1; clone size: NA; CDR3 DNA: TGTGCCAGCAGCTTGAACTTTGGGACAGGGGTCAATCAGCCCCAGCATTTT; CDR3 protein: CASSLNFGTGVNQPQHF
J gene: TRBJ2-2; V gene: TRBV27; D gene: NA; clone size: NA; CDR3 DNA: TGTGCCAGCAGTTTGGGACAGAACACCGGGGAGCTGTTTTTT; CDR3 protein: CASSLGQNTGELFF
J gene: TRBJ1-1; V gene: TRBV19; D gene: NA; clone size: NA; CDR3 DNA: TGTGCCAGTAGTAGGGAGGGAAGATTGAACACTGAAGCTTTCTTT; CDR3 protein: CASSREGRLNTEAFF
J gene: TRBJ2-3; V gene: TRBV18; D gene: NA; clone size: NA; CDR3 DNA: TGTGCCAGCTCCCCTTACACAGATACGCAGTATTTT; CDR3 protein: CASSPYTDTQYF
J gene: TRBJ2-1; V gene: TRBV5-1; D gene: TRBD1; clone size: NA; CDR3 DNA: TGCGCCAGCCAACGATCCCAGGGGGCGACCTACAATGAGCAGTTCTTC; CDR3 protein: CASQRSQGATYNEQFF
J gene: TRBJ1-2; V gene: TRBV3-1/TRBV3-2; D gene: NA; clone size: NA; CDR3 DNA: TGTGCCAGCAGCCAAGCCAACCACGGGTTTGTAGTCTATGGCTACACCTTC; CDR3 protein: CASSQANHGFVVYGYTF
J gene: TRBJ2-7; V gene: TRBV5-1; D gene: TRBD1; clone size: NA; CDR3 DNA: TGCGCCAGCAGCTTGGTCAGGGGGTTGCGTTACGAGCAGTACTTC; CDR3 protein: CASSLVRGLRYEQYF
J gene: TRBJ2-2; V gene: TRBV28; D gene: TRBD1; clone size: NA; CDR3 DNA: TGTGCCAGCAGGCAGTCCGGACAGGCGAACACCGGGGAGCTGTTTTTT; CDR3 protein: CASRQSGQANTGELFF
J gene: TRBJ2-7; V gene: TRBV10-1; D gene: NA; clone size: NA; CDR3 DNA: TGCGCCAGCAGTGAGACTGGCCCAGGGAAGGGTGGCGAGCAGTACTTC; CDR3 protein: CASSETGPGKGGEQYF
J gene: TRBJ2-5; V gene: TRBV5-1; D gene: TRBD2; clone size: NA; CDR3 DNA: TGCGCCAGCGGGGCGGGGGGCCTCCAAGAGACCCAGTACTTC; CDR3 protein: CASGAGGLQETQYF
J gene: TRBJ2-7; V gene: TRBV24-1; D gene: TRBD2; clone size: NA; CDR3 DNA: TGTGCCACCAGTGACCCACTAGCGGGAGCATCAGAGCAGTACTTC; CDR3 protein: CATSDPLAGASEQYF
J gene: TRBJ2-3; V gene: TRBV11-1; D gene: NA; clone size: few; CDR3 DNA: TGTGCCAGCAGCTTAGCTTGGCGGTTGACCTCAGATACGCAGTATTTT; CDR3 protein: CASSLAWRLTSDTQYF
J gene: TRBJ1-2; V gene: TRBV28; D gene: TRBD1; clone size: NA; CDR3 DNA: TGTGCCAGCAGTCCCGGCGGGACAGGGTTTGGCTACACCTTC; CDR3 protein: CASSPGGTGFGYTF